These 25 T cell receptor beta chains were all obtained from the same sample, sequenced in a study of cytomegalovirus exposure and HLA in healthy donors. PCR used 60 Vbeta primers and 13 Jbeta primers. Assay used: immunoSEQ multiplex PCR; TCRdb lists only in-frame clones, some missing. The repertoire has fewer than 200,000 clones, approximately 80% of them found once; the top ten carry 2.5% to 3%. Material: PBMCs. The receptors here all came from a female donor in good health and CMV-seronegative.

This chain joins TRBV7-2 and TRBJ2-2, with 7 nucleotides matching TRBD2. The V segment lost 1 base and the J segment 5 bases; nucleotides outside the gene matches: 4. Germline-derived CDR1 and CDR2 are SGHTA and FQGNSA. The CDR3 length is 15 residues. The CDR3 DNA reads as TGTGCCAGCAGCTTAGGTAGCGGGTCAACCGGGGAGCTGTTTTTT. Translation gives CASSLGSGSTGELFF.

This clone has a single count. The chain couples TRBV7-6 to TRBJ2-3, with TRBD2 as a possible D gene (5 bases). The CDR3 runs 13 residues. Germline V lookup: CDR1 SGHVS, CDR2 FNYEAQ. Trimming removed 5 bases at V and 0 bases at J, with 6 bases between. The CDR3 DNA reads TGTGCCAGCAGCCCGGGGAGCACAGATACGCAGTATTTT. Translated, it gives CASSPGSTDTQYF.

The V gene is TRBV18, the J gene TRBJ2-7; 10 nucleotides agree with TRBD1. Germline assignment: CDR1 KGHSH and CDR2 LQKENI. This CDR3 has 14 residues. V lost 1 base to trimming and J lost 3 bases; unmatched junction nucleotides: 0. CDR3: CASSPRTGGYEQYF. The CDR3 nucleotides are TGTGCCAGCTCACCACGGACAGGGGGCTACGAGCAGTACTTC. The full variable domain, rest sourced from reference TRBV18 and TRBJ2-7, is NAGVMQNPRHLVRRRGQEARLRCSPMKGHSHVYWYRQLPEEGLKFMVYLQKENIIDESGMPKERFSAEFPKEGPSILRIQQVVRGDSAAYFCASSPRTGGYEQYFGPGTRLTVT.

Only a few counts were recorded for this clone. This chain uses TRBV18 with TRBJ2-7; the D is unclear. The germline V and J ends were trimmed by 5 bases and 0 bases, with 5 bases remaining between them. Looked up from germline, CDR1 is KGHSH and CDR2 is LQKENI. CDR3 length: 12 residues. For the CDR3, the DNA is TGTGCCAGCTCATTGAGCTCCTACGAGCAGTACTTC. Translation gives CASSLSSYEQYF.

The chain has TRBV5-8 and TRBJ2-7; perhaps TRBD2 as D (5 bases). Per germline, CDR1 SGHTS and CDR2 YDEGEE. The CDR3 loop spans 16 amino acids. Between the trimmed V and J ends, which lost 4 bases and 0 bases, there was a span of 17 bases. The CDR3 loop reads CASSPGLTTTSYEQYF. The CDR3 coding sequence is TGTGCCAGCAGCCCCGGACTGACCACTACCTCCTACGAGCAGTACTTC.

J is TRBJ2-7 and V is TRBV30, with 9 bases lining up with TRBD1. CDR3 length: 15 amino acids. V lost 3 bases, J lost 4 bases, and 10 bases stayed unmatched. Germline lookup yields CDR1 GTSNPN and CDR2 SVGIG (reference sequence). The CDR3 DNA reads TGTGCCTGGAGCCCGGGGAACAGGGGGCGTTACGAGCAGTACTTC. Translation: CAWSPGNRGRYEQYF. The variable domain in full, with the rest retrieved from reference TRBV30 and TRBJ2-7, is SQTIHQWPATLVQPVGSPLSLECTVEGTSNPNLYWYRQAAGRGLQLLFYSVGIGQISSEVPQNLSASRPQDRQFILSSKKLLLSDSGFYLCAWSPGNRGRYEQYFGPGTRLTVT.

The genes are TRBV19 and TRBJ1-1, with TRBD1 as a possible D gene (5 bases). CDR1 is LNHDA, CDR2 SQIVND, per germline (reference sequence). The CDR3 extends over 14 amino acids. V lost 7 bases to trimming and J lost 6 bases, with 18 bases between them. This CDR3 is CASNLGGGVAEAFF. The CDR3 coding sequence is TGTGCCAGTAATTTGGGTGGAGGGGTCGCTGAAGCTTTCTTT.

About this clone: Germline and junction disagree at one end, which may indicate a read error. This chain's CDR3 is CASSISGTSGEAQYF. CDR3 sequence (DNA): TGTGCCAGCAGCATATCCGGGACTAGCGGAGAGGCCCAGTACTTC. V is TRBV2 and J is TRBJ2-5, with 11 bases fitting TRBD2. Germline V CDR1 and CDR2: SNHLY, FYNNEI. The CDR3 is 15 amino acids. The whole variable domain, filled in from reference TRBV2 and TRBJ2-5, reads EPEVTQTPSHQVTQMGQEVILRCVPISNHLYFYWYRQILGQKVEFLVSFYNNEISEKSEIFDDQFSVERPDGSNFTLKIRSTKLEDSAMYFCASSISGTSGEAQYFGPGTRLLVL.

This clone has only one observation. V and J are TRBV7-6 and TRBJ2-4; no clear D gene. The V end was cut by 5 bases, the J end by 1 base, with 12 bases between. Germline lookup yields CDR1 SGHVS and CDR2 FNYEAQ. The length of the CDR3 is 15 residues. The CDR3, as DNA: TGTGCCAGCAGCAATGGCGACTTTGCCAAAAACATTCAGTACTTC. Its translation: CASSNGDFAKNIQYF. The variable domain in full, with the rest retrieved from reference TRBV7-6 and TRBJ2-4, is GAGVSQSPRYKVTKRGQDVALRCDPISGHVSLYWYRQALGQGPEFLTYFNYEAQQDKSGLPNDRFSAERPEGSISTLTIQRTEQRDSAMYRCASSNGDFAKNIQYFGAGTRLSVL.

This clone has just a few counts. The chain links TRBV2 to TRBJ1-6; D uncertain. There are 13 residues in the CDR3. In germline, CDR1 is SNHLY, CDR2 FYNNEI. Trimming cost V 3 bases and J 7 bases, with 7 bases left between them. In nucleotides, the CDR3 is TGTGCCAGCAGTGAGGTCGGGAATTCACCCCTCCACTTT. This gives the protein CASSEVGNSPLHF. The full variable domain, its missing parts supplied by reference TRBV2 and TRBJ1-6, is EPEVTQTPSHQVTQMGQEVILRCVPISNHLYFYWYRQILGQKVEFLVSFYNNEISEKSEIFDDQFSVERPDGSNFTLKIRSTKLEDSAMYFCASSEVGNSPLHFGNGTRLTVT.

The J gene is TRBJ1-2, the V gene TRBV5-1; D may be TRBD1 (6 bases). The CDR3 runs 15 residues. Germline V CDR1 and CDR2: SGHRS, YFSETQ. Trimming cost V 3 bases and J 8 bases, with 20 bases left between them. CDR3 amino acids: CASSWGDNQGYGYTF. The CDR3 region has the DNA TGCGCCAGCAGCTGGGGAGATAACCAGGGGTACGGCTACACCTTC.

CDR3 residues: CASSEDGRQETQYF. In DNA form, the CDR3 reads TGTGCCAGCAGTGAAGACGGTCGACAAGAGACCCAGTACTTC. The genes are TRBV2 and TRBJ2-5; D is undetermined. Germline CDR1 is SNHLY and CDR2 is FYNNEI. This CDR3 is 14 amino acids long. V lost 1 base and J 2 bases, leaving 8 bases between the germline ends.

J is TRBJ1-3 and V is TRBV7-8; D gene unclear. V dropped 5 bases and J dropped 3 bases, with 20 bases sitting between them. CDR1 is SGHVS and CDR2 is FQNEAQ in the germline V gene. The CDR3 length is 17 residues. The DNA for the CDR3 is TGTGCCAGCAGCCCCCGGAGGGTTTTCGGCAGTGGAAACACCATATATTTT. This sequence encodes CASSPRRVFGSGNTIYF.

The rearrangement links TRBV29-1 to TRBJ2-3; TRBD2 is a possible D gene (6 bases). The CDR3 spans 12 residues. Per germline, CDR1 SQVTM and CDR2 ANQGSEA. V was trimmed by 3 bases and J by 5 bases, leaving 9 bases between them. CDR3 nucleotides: TGCAGCGTTGACGTGGGACTAGATACGCAGTATTTT. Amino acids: CSVDVGLDTQYF.

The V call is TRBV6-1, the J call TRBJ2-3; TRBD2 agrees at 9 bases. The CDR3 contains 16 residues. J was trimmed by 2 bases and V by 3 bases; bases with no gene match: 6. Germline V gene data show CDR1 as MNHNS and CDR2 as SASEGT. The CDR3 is CASSDQAGGFTDTQYF. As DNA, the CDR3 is TGTGCCAGCAGTGATCAAGCGGGGGGCTTCACAGATACGCAGTATTTT.

For the CDR3, the DNA is TGCGCCAGCAGCCAGGGGGGGTACTCCCTCTCCTACAATGAGCAGTTCTTC. Residues: CASSQGGYSLSYNEQFF. The V gene is TRBV4-3, the J gene TRBJ2-1, with 7 bases identical to TRBD2. The CDR3 runs to 17 residues. Germline V gene data show CDR1 as LGHNA and CDR2 as YSLEER. V lost 3 bases to trimming and J lost 0 bases; unmatched junction nucleotides: 8.

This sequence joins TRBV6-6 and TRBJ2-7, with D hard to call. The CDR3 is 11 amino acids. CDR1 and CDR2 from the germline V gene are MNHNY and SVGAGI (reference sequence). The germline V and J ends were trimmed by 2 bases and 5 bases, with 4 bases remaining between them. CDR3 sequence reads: CASSYVNEQYF. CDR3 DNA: TGTGCCAGCAGTTACGTAAACGAGCAGTACTTC.

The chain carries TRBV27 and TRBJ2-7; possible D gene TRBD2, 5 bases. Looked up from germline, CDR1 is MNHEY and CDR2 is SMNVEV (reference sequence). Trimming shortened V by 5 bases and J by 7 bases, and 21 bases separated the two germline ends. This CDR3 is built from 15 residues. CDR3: CASSHWTPHPGEQYF. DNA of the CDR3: TGTGCCAGCAGTCACTGGACTCCTCACCCGGGGGAGCAGTACTTC.

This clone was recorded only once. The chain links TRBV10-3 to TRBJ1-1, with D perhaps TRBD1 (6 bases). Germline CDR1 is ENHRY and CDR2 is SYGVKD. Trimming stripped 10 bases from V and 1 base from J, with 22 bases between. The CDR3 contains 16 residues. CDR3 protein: CATIGATGGENTEAFF. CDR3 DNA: TGTGCCACCATTGGGGCGACGGGGGGCGAGAACACTGAAGCTTTCTTT.

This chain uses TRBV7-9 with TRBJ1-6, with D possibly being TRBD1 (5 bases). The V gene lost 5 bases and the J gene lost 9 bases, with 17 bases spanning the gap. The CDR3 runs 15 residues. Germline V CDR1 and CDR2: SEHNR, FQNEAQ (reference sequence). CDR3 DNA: TGTGCCAGCAGCGAGGGACTGCTGATCGGTTCACCCCTCCACTTT. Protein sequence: CASSEGLLIGSPLHF.

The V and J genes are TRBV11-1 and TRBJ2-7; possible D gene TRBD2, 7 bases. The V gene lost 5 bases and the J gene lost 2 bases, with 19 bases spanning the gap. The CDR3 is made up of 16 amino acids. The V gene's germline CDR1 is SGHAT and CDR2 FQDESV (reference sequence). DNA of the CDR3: TGTGCCAGCAGCCCTCGTGGGGGGGCGACGGCCTACGAGCAGTACTTC. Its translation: CASSPRGGATAYEQYF.

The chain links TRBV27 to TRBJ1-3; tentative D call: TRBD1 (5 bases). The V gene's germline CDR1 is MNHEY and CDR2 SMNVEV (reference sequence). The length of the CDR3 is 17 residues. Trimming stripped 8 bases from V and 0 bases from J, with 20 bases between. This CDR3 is CASPGGSIPNSGNTIYF. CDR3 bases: TGTGCCAGCCCGGGGGGGTCGATTCCCAACTCTGGAAACACCATATATTTT.

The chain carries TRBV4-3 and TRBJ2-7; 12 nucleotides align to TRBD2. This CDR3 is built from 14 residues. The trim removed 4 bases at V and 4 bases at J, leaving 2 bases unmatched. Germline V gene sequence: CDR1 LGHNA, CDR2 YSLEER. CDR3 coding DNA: TGCGCCAGCAGCCGAGGGACTAGCGGGTACGAGCAGTACTTC. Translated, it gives CASSRGTSGYEQYF.

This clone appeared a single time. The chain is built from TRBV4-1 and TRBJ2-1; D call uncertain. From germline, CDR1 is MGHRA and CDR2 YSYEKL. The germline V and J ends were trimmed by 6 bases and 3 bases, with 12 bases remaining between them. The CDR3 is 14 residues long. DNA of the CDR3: TGCGCCAGCAGTCCTACCCATGACTACAATGAGCAGTTCTTC. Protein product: CASSPTHDYNEQFF.

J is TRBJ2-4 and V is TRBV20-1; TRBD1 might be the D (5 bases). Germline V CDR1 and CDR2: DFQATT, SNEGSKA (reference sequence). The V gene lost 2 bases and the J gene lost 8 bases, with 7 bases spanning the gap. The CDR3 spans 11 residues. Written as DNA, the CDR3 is TGCAGTGCTAGACAGGGATACATTCAGTACTTC. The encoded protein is CSARQGYIQYF.